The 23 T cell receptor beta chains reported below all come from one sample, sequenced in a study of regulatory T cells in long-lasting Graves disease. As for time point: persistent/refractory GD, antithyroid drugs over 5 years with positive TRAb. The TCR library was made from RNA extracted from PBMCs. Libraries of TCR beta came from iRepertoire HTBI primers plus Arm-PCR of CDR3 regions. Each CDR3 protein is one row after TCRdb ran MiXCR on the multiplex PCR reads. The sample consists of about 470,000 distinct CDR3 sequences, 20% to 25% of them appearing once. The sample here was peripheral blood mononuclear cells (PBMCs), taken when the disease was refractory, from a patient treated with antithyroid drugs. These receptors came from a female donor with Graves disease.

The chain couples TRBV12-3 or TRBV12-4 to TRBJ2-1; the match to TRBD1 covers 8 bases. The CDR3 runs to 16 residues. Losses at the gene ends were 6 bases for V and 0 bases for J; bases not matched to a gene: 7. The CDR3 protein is CASRPWTGSSYNEQFF. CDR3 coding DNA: TGTGCCAGCAGACCCTGGACAGGGAGCTCCTACAATGAGCAGTTCTTC.

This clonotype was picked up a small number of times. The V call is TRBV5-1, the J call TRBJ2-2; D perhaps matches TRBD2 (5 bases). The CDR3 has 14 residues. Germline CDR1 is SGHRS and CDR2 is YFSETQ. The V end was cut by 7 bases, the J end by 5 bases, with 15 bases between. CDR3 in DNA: TGCGCCAGCGCCGACCGTGTAGCGACCGGGGAGCTGTTTTTT. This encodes CASADRVATGELFF.

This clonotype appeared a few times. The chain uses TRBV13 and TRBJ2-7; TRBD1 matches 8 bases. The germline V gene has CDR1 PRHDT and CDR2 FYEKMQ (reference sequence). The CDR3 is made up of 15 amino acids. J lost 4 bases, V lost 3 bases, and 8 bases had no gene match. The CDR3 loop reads CASSFSGQGKYEQYF. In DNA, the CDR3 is TGTGCCAGCAGCTTTTCAGGACAGGGAAAGTACGAGCAGTACTTC. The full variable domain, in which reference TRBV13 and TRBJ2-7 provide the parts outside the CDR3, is AAGVIQSPRHLIKEKRETATLKCYPIPRHDTVYWYQQGPGQDPQFLISFYEKMQSDKGSIPDRFSAQQFSDYHSELNMSSLELGDSALYFCASSFSGQGKYEQYFGPGTRLTVT.

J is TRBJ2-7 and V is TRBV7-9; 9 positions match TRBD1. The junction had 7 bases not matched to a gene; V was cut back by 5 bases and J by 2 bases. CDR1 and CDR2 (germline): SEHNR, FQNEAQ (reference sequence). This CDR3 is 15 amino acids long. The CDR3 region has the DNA TGTGCCAGCAGCCCCCGGACAGGGGCCGCCTACGAGCAGTACTTC. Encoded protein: CASSPRTGAAYEQYF. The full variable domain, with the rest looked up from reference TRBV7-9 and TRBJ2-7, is DTGVSQNPRHKITKRGQNVTFRCDPISEHNRLYWYRQTLGQGPEFLTYFQNEAQLEKSRLLSDRFSAERPKGSFSTLEIQRTEQGDSAMYLCASSPRTGAAYEQYFGPGTRLTVT.

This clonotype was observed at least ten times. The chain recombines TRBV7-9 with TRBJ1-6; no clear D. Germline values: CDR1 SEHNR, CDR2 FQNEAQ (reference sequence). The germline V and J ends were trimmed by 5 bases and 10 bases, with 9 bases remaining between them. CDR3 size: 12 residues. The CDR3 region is CASSQPGSPLHF. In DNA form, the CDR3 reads TGTGCCAGCAGCCAACCCGGGTCACCCCTCCACTTT.

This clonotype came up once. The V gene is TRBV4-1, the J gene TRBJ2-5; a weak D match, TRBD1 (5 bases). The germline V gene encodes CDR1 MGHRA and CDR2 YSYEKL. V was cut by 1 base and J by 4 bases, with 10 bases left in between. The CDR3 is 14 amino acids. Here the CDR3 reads CASSQAGRVETQYF. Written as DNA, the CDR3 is TGCGCCAGCAGCCAAGCGGGCAGGGTAGAGACCCAGTACTTC.

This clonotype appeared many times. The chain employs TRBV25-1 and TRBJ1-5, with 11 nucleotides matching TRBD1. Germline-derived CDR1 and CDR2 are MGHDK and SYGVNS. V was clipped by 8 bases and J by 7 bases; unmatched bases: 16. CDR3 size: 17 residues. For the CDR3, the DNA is TGTGCCAGCGTGGACAGGGGGCATGTTTGGGGAGGACAGCCCCAGCATTTT. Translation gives CASVDRGHVWGGQPQHF.

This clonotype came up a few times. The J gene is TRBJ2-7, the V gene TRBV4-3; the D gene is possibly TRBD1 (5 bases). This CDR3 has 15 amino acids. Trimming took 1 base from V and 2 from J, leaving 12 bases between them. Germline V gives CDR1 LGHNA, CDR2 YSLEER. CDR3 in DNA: TGCGCCAGCAGCCAAGGAACAGGACCAGCCTACGAGCAGTACTTC. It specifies CASSQGTGPAYEQYF.

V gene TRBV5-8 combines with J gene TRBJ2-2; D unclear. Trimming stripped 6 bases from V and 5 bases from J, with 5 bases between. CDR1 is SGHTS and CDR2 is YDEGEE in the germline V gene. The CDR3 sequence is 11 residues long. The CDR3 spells CASTGTGELFF. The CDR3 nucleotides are TGTGCCAGCACAGGTACCGGGGAGCTGTTTTTT.

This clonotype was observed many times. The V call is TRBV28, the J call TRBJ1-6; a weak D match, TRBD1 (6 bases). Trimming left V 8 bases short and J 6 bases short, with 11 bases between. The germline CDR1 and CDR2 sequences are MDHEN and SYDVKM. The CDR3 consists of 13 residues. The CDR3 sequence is CASGGLGNSPLHF. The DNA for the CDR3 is TGTGCCAGCGGGGGGCTAGGTAATTCACCCCTCCACTTT.

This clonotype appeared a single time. The CDR3: CASGGDLLTEAFF. For the CDR3, the DNA is TGTGCCAGCGGAGGGGATTTGCTCACTGAAGCTTTCTTT. The chain employs TRBV9 and TRBJ1-1; D is possibly TRBD1 (5 bases). Germline assignment: CDR1 SGDLS and CDR2 YYNGEE. Trimming cost V 7 bases and J 4 bases, with 14 bases left between them. This CDR3 contains 13 residues.

The CDR3 loop reads CASSYSKYNIQYF. The DNA of the CDR3 is TGTGCCAGCAGTTACTCGAAGTACAACATTCAGTACTTC. This rearrangement joins TRBV6-2 or TRBV6-3 to TRBJ2-4; no clear D gene. This CDR3 is built from 13 residues. The V gene's germline CDR1 is MNHEY and CDR2 SVGEGT. V was shortened by 0 bases and J by 7 bases, with 7 bases between the two germline ends.

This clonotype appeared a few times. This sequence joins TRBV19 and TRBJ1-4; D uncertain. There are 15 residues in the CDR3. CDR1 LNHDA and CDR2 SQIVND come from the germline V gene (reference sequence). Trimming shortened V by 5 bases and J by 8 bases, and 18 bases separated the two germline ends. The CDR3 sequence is CASSQDGFEGEKLFF. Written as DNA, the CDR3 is TGTGCCAGTAGTCAAGACGGCTTCGAAGGCGAAAAACTGTTTTTT.

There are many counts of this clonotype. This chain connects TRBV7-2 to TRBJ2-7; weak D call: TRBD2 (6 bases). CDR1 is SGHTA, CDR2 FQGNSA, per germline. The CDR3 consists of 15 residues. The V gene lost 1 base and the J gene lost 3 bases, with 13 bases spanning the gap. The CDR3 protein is CASSLVAGPYYEQYF. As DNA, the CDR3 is TGTGCCAGCAGCTTAGTGGCGGGACCCTACTACGAGCAGTACTTC.

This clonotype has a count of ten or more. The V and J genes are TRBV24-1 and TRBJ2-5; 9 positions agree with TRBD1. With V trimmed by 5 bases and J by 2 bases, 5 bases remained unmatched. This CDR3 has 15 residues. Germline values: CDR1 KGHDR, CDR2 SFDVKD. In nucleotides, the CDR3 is TGTGCCACCAGTGCTCCCGGGACAGGGCAAGAGACCCAGTACTTC. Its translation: CATSAPGTGQETQYF.

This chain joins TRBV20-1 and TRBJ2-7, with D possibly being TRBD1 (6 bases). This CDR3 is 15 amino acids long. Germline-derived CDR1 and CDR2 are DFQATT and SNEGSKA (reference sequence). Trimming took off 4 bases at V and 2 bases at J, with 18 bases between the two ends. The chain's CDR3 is CSATTQGGGTYEQYF. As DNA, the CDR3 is TGCAGTGCTACTACACAGGGTGGGGGTACCTACGAGCAGTACTTC.

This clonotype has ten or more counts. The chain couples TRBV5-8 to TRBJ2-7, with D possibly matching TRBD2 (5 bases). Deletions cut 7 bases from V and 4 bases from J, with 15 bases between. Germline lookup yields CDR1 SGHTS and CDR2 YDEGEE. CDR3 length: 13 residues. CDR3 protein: CASEDPGSYEQYF. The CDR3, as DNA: TGTGCCAGCGAAGACCCTGGGAGTTACGAGCAGTACTTC.

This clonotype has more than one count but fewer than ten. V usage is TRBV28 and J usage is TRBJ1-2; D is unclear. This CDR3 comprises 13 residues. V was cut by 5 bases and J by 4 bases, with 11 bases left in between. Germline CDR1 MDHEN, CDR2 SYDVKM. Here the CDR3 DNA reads TGTGCCAGCAGTCTCCGGGCCCCCTATGGCTACACCTTC. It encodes CASSLRAPYGYTF.

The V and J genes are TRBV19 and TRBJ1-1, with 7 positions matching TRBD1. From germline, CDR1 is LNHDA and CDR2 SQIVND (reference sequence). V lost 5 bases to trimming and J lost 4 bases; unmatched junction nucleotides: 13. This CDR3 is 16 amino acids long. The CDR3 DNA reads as TGTGCCAGTAGTGTTTTGGACGGGACAGTGAGCACTGAAGCTTTCTTT. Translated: CASSVLDGTVSTEAFF.

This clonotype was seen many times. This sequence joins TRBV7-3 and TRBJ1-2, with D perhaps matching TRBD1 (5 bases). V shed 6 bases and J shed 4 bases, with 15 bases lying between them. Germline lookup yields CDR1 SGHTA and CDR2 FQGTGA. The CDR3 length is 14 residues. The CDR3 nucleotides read TGTGCCAGCAGTTCCGATGGGGCAGGCTATGGCTACACCTTC. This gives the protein CASSSDGAGYGYTF.

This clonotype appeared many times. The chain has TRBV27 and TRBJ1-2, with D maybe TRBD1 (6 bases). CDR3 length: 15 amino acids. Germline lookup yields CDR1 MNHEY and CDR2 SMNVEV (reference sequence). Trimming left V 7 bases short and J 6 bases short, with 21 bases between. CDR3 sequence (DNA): TGTGCCAGCACCCCCCTCCTCGGGGGGGCAGATGGCTACACCTTC. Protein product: CASTPLLGGADGYTF.

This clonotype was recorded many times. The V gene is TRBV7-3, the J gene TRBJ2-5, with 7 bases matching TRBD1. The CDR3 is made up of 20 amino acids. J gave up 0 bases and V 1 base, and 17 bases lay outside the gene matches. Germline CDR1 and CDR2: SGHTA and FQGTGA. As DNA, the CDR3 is TGTGCCAGCAGCTTAAAAGGACAGGTTCTTTGGAGACTGTACCAAGAGACCCAGTACTTC. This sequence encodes CASSLKGQVLWRLYQETQYF. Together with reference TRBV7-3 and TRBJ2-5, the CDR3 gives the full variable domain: GAGVSQTPSNKVTEKGKYVELRCDPISGHTALYWYRQSLGQGPEFLIYFQGTGAADDSGLPNDRFFAVRPEGSVSTLKIQRTERGDSAVYLCASSLKGQVLWRLYQETQYFGPGTRLLVL.

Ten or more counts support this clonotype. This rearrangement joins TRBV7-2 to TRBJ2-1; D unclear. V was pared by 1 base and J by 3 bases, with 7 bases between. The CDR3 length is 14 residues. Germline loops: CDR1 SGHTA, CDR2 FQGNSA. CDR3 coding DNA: TGTGCCAGCAGCTTAGAGGCCTTCTACAATGAGCAGTTCTTC. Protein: CASSLEAFYNEQFF.